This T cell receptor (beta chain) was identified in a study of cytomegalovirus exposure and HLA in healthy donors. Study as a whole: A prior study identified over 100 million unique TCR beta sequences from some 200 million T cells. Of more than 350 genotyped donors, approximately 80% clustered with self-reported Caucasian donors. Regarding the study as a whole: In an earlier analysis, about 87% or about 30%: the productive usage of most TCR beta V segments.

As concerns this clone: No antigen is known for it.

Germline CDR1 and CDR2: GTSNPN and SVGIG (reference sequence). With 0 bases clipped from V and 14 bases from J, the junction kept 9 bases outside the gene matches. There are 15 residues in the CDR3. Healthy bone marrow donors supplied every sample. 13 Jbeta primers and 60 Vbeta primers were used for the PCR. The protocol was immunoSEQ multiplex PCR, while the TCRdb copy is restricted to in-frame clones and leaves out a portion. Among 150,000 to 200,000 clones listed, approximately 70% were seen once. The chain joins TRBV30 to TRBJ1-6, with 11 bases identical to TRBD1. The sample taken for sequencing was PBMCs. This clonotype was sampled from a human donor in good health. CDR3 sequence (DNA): TGTGCCTGGAGTGTCGGACAGGGGGCTCTCCATTCCCTCCACTTT. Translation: CAWSVGQGALHSLHF.